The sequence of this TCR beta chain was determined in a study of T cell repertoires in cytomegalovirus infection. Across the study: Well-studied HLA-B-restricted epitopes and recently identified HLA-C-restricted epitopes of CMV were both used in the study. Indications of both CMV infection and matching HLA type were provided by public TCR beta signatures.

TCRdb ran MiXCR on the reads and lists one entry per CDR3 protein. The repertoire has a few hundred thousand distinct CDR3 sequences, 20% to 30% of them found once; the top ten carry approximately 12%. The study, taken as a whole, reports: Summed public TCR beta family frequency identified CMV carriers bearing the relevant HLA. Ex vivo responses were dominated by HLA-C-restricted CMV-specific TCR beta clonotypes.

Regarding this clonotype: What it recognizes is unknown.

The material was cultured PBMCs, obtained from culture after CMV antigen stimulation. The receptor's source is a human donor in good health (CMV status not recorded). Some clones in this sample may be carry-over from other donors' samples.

Written as DNA, the CDR3 is TGTGCCAGCAGGGCCGGGACTAGCGGAAACAATGAGCAGTTCTTC. Amino acid sequence: CASRAGTSGNNEQFF. The V and J genes are TRBV6-6 and TRBJ2-1; 11 nucleotides line up with TRBD2. Losses at the gene ends were 6 bases for V and 5 bases for J; bases not matched to a gene: 6. CDR3 length: 15 amino acids. Per the germline V gene, CDR1 is MNHNY and CDR2 is SVGAGI (reference sequence).